This is a list of T cell receptor beta chains from one sample in a study of blood T cell repertoires in COVID-19. Produced via immunoSEQ multiplex PCR; TCRdb's table is partial and in-frame only. The data hold approximately 200,000 clones, with approximately 80% observed a single time. The sample consisted of peripheral blood. These receptors were collected from a woman aged 45 to 65 with acute or convalescent COVID-19. Both conserved end residues are part of each CDR3. A D gene is named only where the DNA matches it firmly. Size is omitted from some rows. Given values are once, few, many or a class for expanded clones.

>-|12|TRBJ2-5|-|TRBV7-2
CASSGLGGTQYF
TGTGCCAGCAGCGGTTTGGGGGGGACCCAGTACTTC
>-|13|TRBJ1-4|-|TRBV6-5
CASKTDRNEKLFF
TGTGCCAGCAAAACCGACAGGAATGAAAAACTGTTTTTT
>once|13|TRBJ2-2|-|TRBV28
CASSFSNTGELFF
TGTGCCAGCAGTTTCTCTAACACCGGGGAGCTGTTTTTT
>-|14|TRBJ2-5|TRBD1|TRBV13
CASSTDRGIQTQYF
TGTGCCAGCAGCACGGACAGGGGGATTCAGACCCAGTACTTC
>-|16|TRBJ2-6|-|TRBV24-1
CATSESRASGANVLTF
TGTGCCACCAGTGAGTCCAGGGCCTCTGGGGCCAACGTCCTGACTTTC
>-|14|TRBJ1-1|-|TRBV6-4
CASSEQGGDTEAFF
TGTGCCAGCAGTGAACAGGGAGGGGACACTGAAGCTTTCTTT
>-|17|TRBJ2-1|TRBD2|TRBV5-1
CASSLAPTSSGNNEQFF
TGCGCCAGCAGCTTGGCCCCGACTAGCTCGGGGAACAATGAGCAGTTCTTC
>-|13|TRBJ1-4|-|TRBV5-5
CASSLWGGEKLFF
TGTGCCAGCAGCTTATGGGGAGGGGAAAAACTGTTTTTT
>once|15|TRBJ2-1|-|TRBV28
CASRRSGARYNEQFF
TGTGCCAGCAGGAGGAGCGGAGCGAGATACAATGAGCAGTTCTTC
>-|14|TRBJ2-5|-|TRBV5-4
CASSSFGSTETQYF
TGTGCCAGCAGCTCATTTGGTAGCACAGAGACCCAGTACTTC
>-|12|TRBJ2-7|-|TRBV21-1
CASNRSRYEQYF
TGTGCCAGCAACAGGTCGAGGTACGAGCAGTACTTC
>few|18|TRBJ2-3|TRBD2|TRBV4-2
CASSQEGASGGAGDTQYF
TGTGCCAGCAGCCAAGAAGGGGCTAGCGGGGGGGCCGGAGATACGCAGTATTTT
>once|18|TRBJ2-1|TRBD2|TRBV7-9
CASSNPGLAESSYNEQFF
TGTGCCAGCAGCAACCCGGGACTAGCGGAAAGCTCCTACAATGAGCAGTTCTTC
>-|13|TRBJ2-2|-|TRBV18
CASSHLETGELFF
TGTGCCAGCTCTCATCTAGAAACCGGGGAGCTGTTTTTT
>few|16|TRBJ1-2|TRBD1|TRBV20-1
CSARGGQGPGNYGYTF
TGCAGTGCTCGTGGGGGACAGGGGCCCGGCAACTATGGCTACACCTTC
>-|12|TRBJ2-7|-|TRBV29-1
CSGGDFSYEQYF
TGCAGCGGGGGGGACTTCTCCTACGAGCAGTACTTC
>once|17|TRBJ2-4|TRBD1|TRBV18
CASSSTGTAKAKNIQYF
TGTGCCAGCTCGTCGACCGGGACAGCAAAAGCCAAAAACATTCAGTACTTC
>-|15|TRBJ2-7|TRBD1|TRBV28
CASSPLRTGDYEQYF
TGTGCCAGCAGTCCCTTGAGGACAGGGGACTACGAGCAGTACTTC
>few|13|TRBJ2-3|-|TRBV25-1
CASSAGNTDTQYF
TGTGCCAGCAGTGCGGGGAACACAGATACGCAGTATTTT
>-|13|TRBJ1-2|-|TRBV10-3
CATLPGIAYGYTF
TGTGCCACCCTACCCGGGATCGCCTATGGCTACACCTTC
>-|13|TRBJ2-3|-|TRBV7-6
CASSWTFTDTQYF
TGTGCCAGCAGCTGGACATTTACAGATACGCAGTATTTT
>-|14|TRBJ1-4|-|TRBV3-1/TRBV3-2
CASSYLRGNEKLFF
TGTGCCAGCAGCTACCTGCGGGGTAATGAAAAACTGTTTTTT
>-|15|TRBJ1-2|TRBD1|TRBV19
CASSIPGQGSHGYTF
TGTGCCAGTAGTATTCCGGGACAGGGATCGCATGGCTACACCTTC
>-|13|TRBJ1-2|-|TRBV27
CASSLSYNYGYTF
TGTGCCAGCAGTTTATCTTATAACTATGGCTACACCTTC